This TCR beta chain was retrieved from a study of OX40 agonist ivuxolimab in advanced cancers. Trimming at V came to 2 bases and at J to 0 bases, leaving 5 bases not matched to a gene. This CDR3 is built from 16 residues. The germline V gene has CDR1 SGHDT and CDR2 YYEEEE. Sequencing used immunoSEQ multiplex PCR; TCRdb keeps in-frame clones, though not all of them. The data contain 52,000 or so clones, roughly 84% of them singletons. The source material was CD4+ or CD8+ T cells sorted from blood, sampled in a trial of the OX40 agonist ivuxolimab. This TCR was recovered from an adult with an advanced solid tumor such as melanoma, head and neck, liver or kidney cancer. The chain uses TRBV5-6 and TRBJ1-3; TRBD1 agrees at 7 bases. In nucleotides, the CDR3 is TGTGCCAGCAGCTTTGGACAGGCCCGCTCTGGAAACACCATATATTTT. It is translated as CASSFGQARSGNTIYF. Full variable domain (remainder filled in from reference TRBV5-6 and TRBJ1-3): DAGVTQSPTHLIKTRGQQVTLRCSPKSGHDTVSWYQQALGQGPQFIFQYYEEEERQRGNFPDRFSGHQFPNYSSELNVNALLLGDSALYLCASSFGQARSGNTIYFGEGSWLTVV.